This TCR beta chain is drawn from a study of shared clonotypes between healthy human individuals. Study details: The donors, a couple of women and a few men, were aged 18 to 49. Broader study findings: The expectation was that sequencing depth would affect clonotype sharing among donors. Blood was the sole source, and tissue repertoires probably differ.

Per the germline V gene, CDR1 is WSHSY and CDR2 is SAAADI. V shed 3 bases and J shed 4 bases, with 16 bases lying between them. This CDR3 spans 16 amino acids. Turning to this clone: Its antigen remains unknown.

Naive CD8 populations comprised CD45RO-negative cells positively selected for CCR7, excluding terminally differentiated effector memory CD45RA+ cells. Assay used: immunoSEQ multiplex PCR; TCRdb lists only in-frame clones, some missing. The data contain some 2,000,000 clones, around 96% of them seen just once; the ten biggest clones take up 0.85% to 1.3%. Sequenced input: naive CD8+ T cells sorted from blood. The chain is built from TRBV10-2 and TRBJ1-3, with a weak D call TRBD1 (6 bases). This receptor was identified in a man aged 18 to 30 in good health. The CDR3 protein is CASSETGPAWGNTIYF. CDR3 nucleotides: TGCGCCAGCAGTGAAACAGGGCCCGCCTGGGGAAACACCATATATTTT.